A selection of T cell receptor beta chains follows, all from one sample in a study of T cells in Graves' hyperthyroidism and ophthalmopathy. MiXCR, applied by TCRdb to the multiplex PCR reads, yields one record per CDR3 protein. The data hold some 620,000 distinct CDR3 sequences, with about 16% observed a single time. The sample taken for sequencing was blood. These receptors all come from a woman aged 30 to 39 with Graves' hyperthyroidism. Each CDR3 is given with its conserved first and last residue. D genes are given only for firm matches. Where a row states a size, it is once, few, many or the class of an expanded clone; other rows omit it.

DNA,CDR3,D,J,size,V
NA,CASSSSTGANTEAFF,NA,TRBJ1-1,NA,TRBV27
TGCGCCAGCAGCGGGACTAGCTCCCACGAGCAGTACTTC,CASSGTSSHEQYF,TRBD2,TRBJ2-7,few,TRBV4-1
TGTGCCAGCAGCTTATCTGGGGTCTACAATGAGCAGTTCTTC,CASSLSGVYNEQFF,NA,TRBJ2-1,many,TRBV7-9
TGTGCTAGTGGTTTCTTTCGATTTTGGGTCGGGGAAAACATTCAGTACTTC,CASGFFRFWVGENIQYF,NA,TRBJ2-4,NA,TRBV12-5
TGTGCCAGCAGCGTAGTGGGGGATTTGGACAATGAGCAGTTCTTC,CASSVVGDLDNEQFF,NA,TRBJ2-1,few,TRBV9
TGTGCCAGCAGTTACTTACACGTTAATCAGCCCCAGCATTTT,CASSYLHVNQPQHF,NA,TRBJ1-5,many,TRBV6-2/TRBV6-3
TGTGCCAGCAGCCAAGGGACTACCTTTAGCACAGATACGCAGTATTTT,CASSQGTTFSTDTQYF,NA,TRBJ2-3,NA,TRBV4-2
TGTGCCAGCAAGGTGCAGGTTTTAACCGGGGAGCTGTTTTTT,CASKVQVLTGELFF,NA,TRBJ2-2,many,TRBV12-3/TRBV12-4
TGTGCCAGCAGTGTGGGGGACTTAATGTACAATGAGCAGTTCTTC,CASSVGDLMYNEQFF,NA,TRBJ2-1,NA,TRBV11-3
TGCAGTGCCTCTGACTTCTATACGCAGTATTTT,CSASDFYTQYF,NA,TRBJ2-3,few,TRBV20-1
TGTGCCAGCAGTTGGGACCGTAGCAATCAGCCCCAGCATTTT,CASSWDRSNQPQHF,NA,TRBJ1-5,NA,TRBV12-3/TRBV12-4
TGTGCCAGCAGCCGGGACAGGTTGGATCAGCCCCAGCATTTT,CASSRDRLDQPQHF,TRBD1,TRBJ1-5,many,TRBV3-1
TGTGCTAGTGGTCGACAAGGGACAGGGGGCTACACCTTC,CASGRQGTGGYTF,TRBD1,TRBJ1-2,NA,TRBV12-5
TGCAGTGCCGGTAGGACAGGGAACGTGGTGGTCAATCAGCCCCAGCATTTT,CSAGRTGNVVVNQPQHF,TRBD1,TRBJ1-5,few,TRBV20-1
TGTGCCAGCAGTGAAAATAGGGTCCCAAATCAGCCCCAGCATTTT,CASSENRVPNQPQHF,NA,TRBJ1-5,many,TRBV2
TGCGCCAGCAGCTTGGGGCAGGATCAGTTCTTC,CASSLGQDQFF,NA,TRBJ2-1,NA,TRBV5-1
TGTGCCTGGAGTGTAGACGGGGGATGGACTGAAGCTTTCTTT,CAWSVDGGWTEAFF,NA,TRBJ1-1,many,TRBV30
TGTGCCACCAGTGATTCAAGGGGTATATTGAACACCGGGGAGCTGTTTTTT,CATSDSRGILNTGELFF,NA,TRBJ2-2,many,TRBV24-1
TGCGCCAGTCGGCCGACTAGCGGACTCTCCTACGAGCAGTACTTC,CASRPTSGLSYEQYF,TRBD2,TRBJ2-7,NA,TRBV5-1
TGTGCCAGCAGTGAAGCGCTAGTGGGGGCCCAGCCCCAGCATTTT,CASSEALVGAQPQHF,NA,TRBJ1-5,NA,TRBV6-1
TGTGCCAGCAGCTTATTGATCGGAGAATACTACGAGCAGTACTTC,CASSLLIGEYYEQYF,NA,TRBJ2-7,many,TRBV7-2
TGTGCCAGTATCCCATCGGGTTTGAACACTGAAGCTTTCTTT,CASIPSGLNTEAFF,NA,TRBJ1-1,NA,TRBV19
TGTGCCAGCAGACGGGACAGGGTGGACGAGCAGTACTTC,CASRRDRVDEQYF,TRBD1,TRBJ2-7,many,TRBV6-1
TGTGCCAGCAGTTTAGTCGCCGGGCAGCCCCAGCATTTT,CASSLVAGQPQHF,NA,TRBJ1-5,many,TRBV28
TGTGCCAGCAGTTACTCGTTAGGGGAAGAGACCCAGTACTTC,CASSYSLGEETQYF,NA,TRBJ2-5,NA,TRBV6-6
TGTGCCAGCAGCCCGGGACTAGACCCCGATACGCAGTATTTT,CASSPGLDPDTQYF,TRBD2,TRBJ2-3,NA,TRBV13
TGTGCCAGCAGATTTAACAGGGAAGTGGTTTACGAGCAGTACTTC,CASRFNREVVYEQYF,NA,TRBJ2-7,many,TRBV28
TGTGCCAGCTCACCCGGGGACGGGAACACCGGGGAGCTGTTTTTT,CASSPGDGNTGELFF,NA,TRBJ2-2,NA,TRBV18
TGTGCCACCAGTGATTCAGCGAGAATGAACACCGGGGAGCTGTTTTTT,CATSDSARMNTGELFF,NA,TRBJ2-2,few,TRBV24-1
TGTGCCAGTAGTCCCTGGGGGACCTATGGCTACACCTTC,CASSPWGTYGYTF,NA,TRBJ1-2,few,TRBV19
TGTGCCAGCAGCTTGAGTGGGACAGGGGGCCACGAGCAGTACTTC,CASSLSGTGGHEQYF,TRBD1,TRBJ2-7,NA,TRBV7-9
TGCAGCGTTGAAGATCAGGGGACGGATCTACGAGTGCAGTACTTC,CSVEDQGTDLRVQYF,NA,TRBJ2-7,many,TRBV29-1
TGTGCCAGCAGTGTAGGGACTCTGAACGAGCAGTACTTC,CASSVGTLNEQYF,NA,TRBJ2-7,many,TRBV2
TGTGCCAGCAGACGACTAGCGGGAGGTATAGATACGCAGTATTTT,CASRRLAGGIDTQYF,TRBD2,TRBJ2-3,many,TRBV12-3/TRBV12-4
TGTGCCAGAAGCCCCCCGACCGGGAGGGCCTGGAATGAGCAGTTCTTC,CARSPPTGRAWNEQFF,TRBD2,TRBJ2-1,NA,TRBV7-9
TGTGCCAGCAGTCCGGGACACTTGAACACCGGGGAGCTGTTTTTT,CASSPGHLNTGELFF,NA,TRBJ2-2,few,TRBV11-2
TGTGCCAGCAGTTACTCCCGGGGGCCTTCCTACGAGCAGTACTTC,CASSYSRGPSYEQYF,NA,TRBJ2-7,many,TRBV6-2/TRBV6-3
TGTGCCAGTACTAATCCGTGGGGAGACTCCTACAATGAGCAGTTCTTC,CASTNPWGDSYNEQFF,NA,TRBJ2-1,few,TRBV19
TGTGCCAGCAGATGGGACCCGGGCGTCTACGAGCAGTACTTC,CASRWDPGVYEQYF,NA,TRBJ2-7,many,TRBV2
TGTGCCAGCAGCGTAGGCGGGACACCTAGCACAGATACGCAGTATTTT,CASSVGGTPSTDTQYF,NA,TRBJ2-3,NA,TRBV5-8
TGTGCCAGCAGCCTCACCCGCCTAGCGGAGAGCTCCTACGAGCAGTACTTC,CASSLTRLAESSYEQYF,TRBD2,TRBJ2-7,few,TRBV3-1
TGTGCCAGCAGCCAAGATCGCCCCACCGGGGAGCTGTTTTTT,CASSQDRPTGELFF,NA,TRBJ2-2,few,TRBV3-1
TGCAGTGCTGAAGACAGGGCTACTAGCGGGACGGACATTCAGTACTTC,CSAEDRATSGTDIQYF,TRBD2,TRBJ2-4,NA,TRBV20-1
TGTGCCTGGAGCGACTACAGGGCCTCCTACGAGCAGTACTTC,CAWSDYRASYEQYF,NA,TRBJ2-7,many,TRBV30
TGTGCCAGCAGACTGGACTACACCATATATTTT,CASRLDYTIYF,NA,TRBJ1-3,few,TRBV12-3/TRBV12-4
TGTGCCAGCAGTGAAGGGACAACGGGGGGTCGAGGCTACACCTTC,CASSEGTTGGRGYTF,NA,TRBJ1-2,many,TRBV2
TGCAGCGTTTCTCCTACTCAAGAGACCCAGTACTTC,CSVSPTQETQYF,NA,TRBJ2-5,few,TRBV29-1
TGCAGTGCTCACCGGGACAACAGCTACAATGAGCAGTTCTTC,CSAHRDNSYNEQFF,NA,TRBJ2-1,many,TRBV20-1
TGTGCCAGCAGCGTTCGGGACCAGAACAATGAGCAGTTCTTC,CASSVRDQNNEQFF,NA,TRBJ2-1,NA,TRBV9